The 18 T cell receptor beta chains below were found in one sample sequenced in a study of T cells in localized non-small cell lung cancer. Using immunoSEQ multiplex PCR, the repertoire was profiled, and TCRdb retains in-frame clones only, with some absent. The sample consists of some 15,000 clones, over 75% of them appearing once. The sequenced sample was peripheral blood, obtained before any cancer treatment. Receptors originate from a male donor older than 55 with stage I lung adenocarcinoma.

The CDR3 protein is CASSPPSGQGSGELFF. CDR3 nucleotides: TGCGCCAGCAGCCCACCATCGGGACAGGGTTCCGGGGAGCTGTTTTTT. The rearrangement joins TRBV4-1 to TRBJ2-2; 9 bases match TRBD1. The V gene's germline CDR1 is MGHRA and CDR2 YSYEKL. Losses at the gene ends were 4 bases for V and 6 bases for J; bases not matched to a gene: 9. CDR3 length: 16 residues.

The V and J genes are TRBV29-1 and TRBJ2-7; no definite D call. The CDR3 covers 11 residues. Germline V gene sequence: CDR1 SQVTM, CDR2 ANQGSEA. The V gene lost 3 bases and the J gene lost 3 bases, with 6 bases spanning the gap. Here the CDR3 reads CSVEGGYEQYF. CDR3 nucleotides: TGCAGCGTTGAGGGTGGCTACGAGCAGTACTTC.

The rearrangement uses TRBV19 and TRBJ2-6; D assignment may be TRBD1 or TRBD2 (6 bases each). The CDR3 extends over 17 amino acids. Germline V lookup: CDR1 LNHDA, CDR2 SQIVND (reference sequence). Trimming left V 7 bases short and J 4 bases short, with 20 bases between. The CDR3 here is CASTGGAGESGANVLTF. The CDR3 region has the DNA TGTGCCAGTACCGGGGGCGCAGGGGAATCCGGGGCCAACGTCCTGACTTTC.

This clone was found a few times. The chain employs TRBV6-1 and TRBJ2-7; D unresolved. The germline V gene encodes CDR1 MNHNS and CDR2 SASEGT. Trimming pared 6 bases from V and 4 bases from J, leaving 16 bases between. The CDR3 covers 14 residues. The CDR3 DNA is TGTGCCAGCAGCGCAGCAAGGACGCGGTACGAGCAGTACTTC. This encodes CASSAARTRYEQYF.

The V and J genes are TRBV5-1 and TRBJ2-7; 10 bases align to TRBD1. The length of the CDR3 is 16 residues. Germline values: CDR1 SGHRS, CDR2 YFSETQ. Unmatched junction bases numbered 6, after V lost 0 bases and J lost 3 bases. The CDR3 spells CASSLEGQGIFYEQYF. Here the CDR3 DNA reads TGCGCCAGCAGCTTGGAGGGACAGGGGATCTTCTACGAGCAGTACTTC.

The chain uses TRBV4-1 and TRBJ2-1, with TRBD2 as a possible D gene (5 bases). The CDR3 totals 14 residues. CDR1 is MGHRA, CDR2 YSYEKL, per germline. Deletions cut 5 bases from V and 2 bases from J, with 10 bases between. The chain's CDR3 is CASSSGETYNEQFF. Here the CDR3 DNA reads TGCGCCAGCAGCAGCGGAGAAACCTACAATGAGCAGTTCTTC.

The chain couples TRBV6-5 to TRBJ2-3; the match to TRBD2 covers 7 bases. The junction had 11 bases not matched to a gene; V was cut back by 5 bases and J by 6 bases. The CDR3 extends over 15 amino acids. Germline V gives CDR1 MNHEY, CDR2 SVGAGI. CDR3 DNA sequence: TGTGCCAGCAGTCCCGGGGCTAGCGGCGGGGATACGCAGTATTTT. Encoded protein: CASSPGASGGDTQYF.

The chain recombines TRBV19 with TRBJ1-4; D call uncertain. Germline V gene data show CDR1 as LNHDA and CDR2 as SQIVND (reference sequence). With 1 base removed from V and 11 bases from J, the gap between germline ends came to 14 bases. The CDR3 totals 14 residues. The CDR3 nucleotides read TGTGCCAGTAGTATAGTCCCCCCCAGTGGGAAACTGTTTTTT. Residues: CASSIVPPSGKLFF.

V gene TRBV5-1 combines with J gene TRBJ1-2, with TRBD1 identical over 8 bases. J gave up 4 bases and V 3 bases, and 5 bases lay outside the gene matches. Germline-derived CDR1 and CDR2 are SGHRS and YFSETQ. The CDR3 extends over 14 amino acids. For the CDR3, the DNA is TGCGCCAGCAGCTCTGGACAGGGACGCTATGGCTACACCTTC. It encodes CASSSGQGRYGYTF.

The chain joins TRBV11-3 to TRBJ2-3, with 8 bases identical to TRBD2. The CDR3 has 16 residues. J was trimmed by 0 bases and V by 5 bases; bases with no gene match: 7. Germline-derived CDR1 and CDR2 are SGHNT and YENEEA. CDR3 DNA sequence: TGTGCCAGCAGCCGCCGGGAGGGCGTCAGCACAGATACGCAGTATTTT. This encodes CASSRREGVSTDTQYF. The full variable domain, in which reference TRBV11-3 and TRBJ2-3 provide the parts outside the CDR3, is EAGVVQSPRYKIIEKKQPVAFWCNPISGHNTLYWYLQNLGQGPELLIRYENEEAVDDSQLPKDRFSAERLKGVDSTLKIQPAELGDSAVYLCASSRREGVSTDTQYFGPGTRLTVL.

The rearrangement links TRBV9 to TRBJ2-1, with 10 bases matching TRBD2. The CDR3 totals 15 residues. Losses at the gene ends were 3 bases for V and 7 bases for J; bases not matched to a gene: 7. Germline CDR1 and CDR2: SGDLS and YYNGEE. The CDR3 DNA sequence: TGTGCCAGCAGCGATACTAGCGGGACTTGGAATGAGCAGTTCTTC. This codes for CASSDTSGTWNEQFF. The full variable domain, rest sourced from reference TRBV9 and TRBJ2-1, is DSGVTQTPKHLITATGQRVTLRCSPRSGDLSVYWYQQSLDQGLQFLIQYYNGEERAKGNILERFSAQQFPDLHSELNLSSLELGDSALYFCASSDTSGTWNEQFFGPGTRLTVL.

The chain employs TRBV19 and TRBJ2-7, with 14 bases aligning to TRBD2. V lost 6 bases to trimming and J lost 1 base; unmatched junction nucleotides: 5. Per the germline V gene, CDR1 is LNHDA and CDR2 is SQIVND (reference sequence). The CDR3 has 16 amino acids. Here the CDR3 DNA reads TGTGCCAGTAGAAGGACTAGCGGGGGGTTATCCTACGAGCAGTACTTC. Protein sequence: CASRRTSGGLSYEQYF.

The sample holds a few counts of this clone. This chain uses TRBV30 with TRBJ1-4, with TRBD1 matching over 9 bases. The V gene end was trimmed by 3 bases and the J gene end by 8 bases; junction bases not matched to a gene: 7. The CDR3 consists of 14 residues. Germline CDR1 GTSNPN, CDR2 SVGIG (reference sequence). CDR3 sequence reads: CAWRSWTGDEKLFF. The CDR3 DNA is TGTGCCTGGAGGTCTTGGACAGGGGACGAAAAACTGTTTTTT.

This chain connects TRBV7-9 to TRBJ1-1; maybe TRBD1 (6 bases). Trimming left V 5 bases short and J 5 bases short, with 21 bases between. The CDR3 sequence is 16 residues long. CDR1 is SEHNR, CDR2 FQNEAQ, per germline (reference sequence). CDR3 in DNA: TGTGCCAGCAGCAAGACTACAGGGCTCCCCGGGACTGAAGCTTTCTTT. Translated, it gives CASSKTTGLPGTEAFF.

V gene TRBV4-1 combines with J gene TRBJ2-3; D perhaps matches TRBD1 (6 bases). Trimming cost V 2 bases and J 4 bases, with 7 bases left between them. CDR3 length equals 13 residues. Germline lookup yields CDR1 MGHRA and CDR2 YSYEKL. The CDR3 is CASSQRTADTQYF. The CDR3 region has the DNA TGCGCCAGCAGCCAAAGGACAGCAGATACGCAGTATTTT.

The chain uses TRBV9 and TRBJ2-2; TRBD1 is a possible D gene (5 bases). CDR3 length: 18 amino acids. Trimming removed 5 bases at V and 2 bases at J, with 22 bases between. Germline assignment: CDR1 SGDLS and CDR2 YYNGEE. In DNA, the CDR3 is TGTGCCAGCAGGTACCCCCGCGCGGCAGGGCCTAACACCGGGGAGCTGTTTTTT. Its translation is CASRYPRAAGPNTGELFF.

The chain couples TRBV5-1 to TRBJ2-2, with 11 bases fitting TRBD2. The V segment lost 0 bases and the J segment 6 bases; nucleotides outside the gene matches: 1. The CDR3 runs to 15 residues. The germline CDR1 and CDR2 sequences are SGHRS and YFSETQ. The CDR3 loop is CASSLGLAGSGELFF. CDR3 nucleotide sequence: TGCGCCAGCAGCTTGGGACTAGCGGGATCCGGGGAGCTGTTTTTT.

This chain connects TRBV2 to TRBJ2-6, with no clear D. CDR1 is SNHLY, CDR2 FYNNEI, per germline. Trimming took 7 bases from V and 2 from J, leaving 9 bases between them. There are 14 residues in the CDR3. In DNA form, the CDR3 reads TGTGCCAGCAATAGACCAACTGGGGCCAACGTCCTGACTTTC. Protein: CASNRPTGANVLTF.